The TCR beta chain under discussion was sequenced for a study of CD8 T cells in ankylosing spondylitis. TCRdb fed the 5' RACE reads into MiXCR, producing one record per CDR3 protein. The sample contains over 100,000 distinct CDR3 sequences, around 7% of which appear only once. Germline assignment: CDR1 DFQATT and CDR2 SNEGSKA (reference sequence). This CDR3 region has 15 residues. V was trimmed by 0 bases and J by 6 bases, leaving 14 bases between them. This clonotype was detected only a few times. The antigen is undetermined. Study-level results: Prior literature has documented some motif variants in synovial fluid and blood from reactive arthritis.

The chain links TRBV20-1 to TRBJ1-4; no clear D gene. The material sequenced was blood, either unsorted or a sorted T cell fraction (not recorded which). The sequence derives from a male donor with ankylosing spondylitis or in good health (not recorded which). The CDR3 DNA is TGCAGTGCTAGAGACCCGGCCAGACGATATGAAAAACTGTTTTTT. Encoded protein: CSARDPARRYEKLFF.